One sample yielded the 18 T cell receptor beta chains listed below, sequenced in a study of cytomegalovirus exposure and HLA in healthy donors (dated by TCRdb to about 2017). Preparation of the library involved the immunoSEQ multiplex PCR assay. The immuneACCESS repertoire file appears here via TCRdb, limited to in-frame rearrangements. These files lack a portion of the clones; in checked studies, under half of the deficit traces to unresolved V genes, and the cause of the others is not known. The sample has more than 90,000 clones on record, approximately 94% of them singletons. The ten largest clonotypes hold 1% to 1.4% of the sample. The sample comprised PBMCs. These TCRs come from a woman in her thirties in good health and CMV-seropositive.

The chain combines TRBV18 with TRBJ2-7, with TRBD2 matching 8 bases. V lost 5 bases to trimming and J lost 4 bases; unmatched junction nucleotides: 7. Germline V gene lookup returns CDR1 KGHSH and CDR2 LQKENI. This CDR3 has 14 residues. CDR3 nucleotide sequence: TGTGCCAGCTCAAGGCGCGGGAGGATTTACGAGCAGTACTTC. As protein: CASSRRGRIYEQYF.

The V gene is TRBV7-3, the J gene TRBJ2-6, with 8 nucleotides matching TRBD1. The trim removed 4 bases at V and 1 base at J, leaving 3 bases unmatched. The germline V gene encodes CDR1 SGHTA and CDR2 FQGTGA. This CDR3 comprises 16 residues. CDR3 loop: CASSSDRGSGANVLTF. The CDR3 coding sequence is TGTGCCAGCAGCTCAGACAGGGGTTCTGGGGCCAACGTCCTGACTTTC.

CDR3 sequence: CASSTWGASGSDTQYF. The CDR3 DNA reads as TGTGCCAGCAGCACTTGGGGGGCTAGCGGGAGTGATACGCAGTATTTT. The genes are TRBV11-2 and TRBJ2-3; the match to TRBD2 covers 10 bases. V lost 5 bases, J lost 6 bases, and 11 bases stayed unmatched. There are 16 residues in the CDR3. CDR1 and CDR2 from the germline V gene are SGHAT and FQNNGV.

This chain joins TRBV30 and TRBJ2-7, with TRBD1 matching 8 bases. Trimming cost V 7 bases and J 5 bases; bases outside gene matches: 7. The CDR3 spans 12 residues. Germline CDR1 is GTSNPN and CDR2 is SVGIG (reference sequence). This CDR3 is CALGQGRDEQYF. The CDR3 DNA follows: TGTGCCTTAGGACAGGGTCGCGACGAGCAGTACTTC. The complete variable domain, with remaining parts taken from reference TRBV30 and TRBJ2-7, reads SQTIHQWPATLVQPVGSPLSLECTVEGTSNPNLYWYRQAAGRGLQLLFYSVGIGQISSEVPQNLSASRPQDRQFILSSKKLLLSDSGFYLCALGQGRDEQYFGPGTRLTVT.

DNA for the CDR3: TGCGCCAGCAGCTTGGAGACTAGCGGGAGGCATACGAACACCGGGGAGCTGTTTTTT. Translated: CASSLETSGRHTNTGELFF. The rearrangement uses TRBV5-1 and TRBJ2-2, with 13 nucleotides matching TRBD2. Germline lookup yields CDR1 SGHRS and CDR2 YFSETQ. There are 19 residues in the CDR3. V was pared by 0 bases and J by 0 bases, with 5 bases of the junction left unmatched. Complete variable domain (other parts from reference TRBV5-1 and TRBJ2-2): KAGVTQTPRYLIKTRGQQVTLSCSPISGHRSVSWYQQTPGQGLQFLFEYFSETQRNKGNFPGRFSGRQFSNSRSEMNVSTLELGDSALYLCASSLETSGRHTNTGELFFGEGSRLTVL.

The sample holds one count of this clone. V and J are TRBV7-6 and TRBJ2-3, with 11 bases lining up with TRBD1. J gave up 6 bases and V 1 base, and 3 bases lay outside the gene matches. CDR3 length equals 15 residues. Per germline, CDR1 SGHVS and CDR2 FNYEAQ. The CDR3 coding sequence is TGTGCCAGCAGCTTAGGGGACAGGGGGTGGGATACGCAGTATTTT. The encoded protein is CASSLGDRGWDTQYF.

The genes are TRBV2 and TRBJ2-1; 8 bases line up with TRBD2. After removal of 8 bases from V and 7 bases from J, the junction contained 7 bases not matched to a gene. The CDR3 runs 13 residues. Germline V lookup: CDR1 SNHLY, CDR2 FYNNEI. The CDR3 DNA follows: TGTGCCAGCGAAGCGGGAGACTGGAATGAGCAGTTCTTC. It is translated as CASEAGDWNEQFF. The full variable domain, completed using reference TRBV2 and TRBJ2-1, is EPEVTQTPSHQVTQMGQEVILRCVPISNHLYFYWYRQILGQKVEFLVSFYNNEISEKSEIFDDQFSVERPDGSNFTLKIRSTKLEDSAMYFCASEAGDWNEQFFGPGTRLTVL.

This clone was counted a single time. This chain joins TRBV28 and TRBJ1-4; possible D gene TRBD1, 5 bases. Per germline, CDR1 MDHEN and CDR2 SYDVKM. Trimming left V 5 bases short and J 8 bases short, with 21 bases between. The CDR3 is 16 residues long. This CDR3 reads CASSLTPGAGEEKLFF. As DNA, the CDR3 is TGTGCCAGCAGTCTTACACCGGGCGCGGGGGAAGAAAAACTGTTTTTT.

In its sample, this clone was seen a few times. This chain joins TRBV19 and TRBJ1-2; D gene uncertain. The length of the CDR3 is 13 residues. CDR1 and CDR2 (germline): LNHDA, SQIVND (reference sequence). The V and J ends lost 0 bases and 4 bases respectively, with 6 bases between them. CDR3 loop: CASSIDGLYGYTF. CDR3 DNA sequence: TGTGCCAGTAGTATAGATGGCCTCTATGGCTACACCTTC.

The chain carries TRBV30 and TRBJ2-1; 9 bases fit TRBD2. Germline V gene sequence: CDR1 GTSNPN, CDR2 SVGIG (reference sequence). V was pared by 1 base and J by 8 bases, with 9 bases of the junction left unmatched. This CDR3 region has 15 residues. The CDR3 DNA sequence: TGTGCCTGGAGTGGCCGTGGCGGGAGGGGTGATGAGCAGTTCTTC. Protein sequence: CAWSGRGGRGDEQFF.

The chain combines TRBV28 with TRBJ2-1; 8 bases line up with TRBD2. Germline V gene data show CDR1 as MDHEN and CDR2 as SYDVKM. CDR3 size: 17 residues. With 5 bases clipped from V and 0 bases from J, the junction kept 9 bases outside the gene matches. The DNA for the CDR3 is TGTGCCAGCAGTCTGCGGACTAGCCCGTTCTCCTACAATGAGCAGTTCTTC. Protein sequence: CASSLRTSPFSYNEQFF.

The V and J genes are TRBV5-4 and TRBJ1-1; no firm D call. Trimming removed 4 bases at V and 4 bases at J, with 14 bases between. The CDR3 spans 14 residues. Germline V gene sequence: CDR1 SGHNT, CDR2 YYREEE (reference sequence). Here the CDR3 DNA reads TGTGCCAGCAGCCCCGGAGGGTGGAGCACTGAAGCTTTCTTT. Translation: CASSPGGWSTEAFF.

The chain couples TRBV2 to TRBJ2-1, with D tentatively TRBD1 (5 bases). V shed 8 bases and J shed 3 bases, with 14 bases lying between them. The CDR3 runs 14 residues. Germline V gene lookup returns CDR1 SNHLY and CDR2 FYNNEI. CDR3 nucleotides: TGTGCCAGCGCACCCGCAGGGTACTACAATGAGCAGTTCTTC. Translating it yields CASAPAGYYNEQFF.

The chain links TRBV6-6 to TRBJ2-7; 9 positions agree with TRBD2. CDR3 length: 15 amino acids. The V gene's germline CDR1 is MNHNY and CDR2 SVGAGI (reference sequence). Germline trimming cut 0 bases from V and 0 bases from J; bases unmatched to any gene: 0. CDR3 DNA: TGTGCCAGCAGTTACTCAGCGGGGGGCTCCTACGAGCAGTACTTC. This encodes CASSYSAGGSYEQYF.

The rearrangement uses TRBV19 and TRBJ2-3; TRBD2 agrees at 9 bases. Germline-derived CDR1 and CDR2 are LNHDA and SQIVND (reference sequence). Losses at the gene ends were 1 base for V and 0 bases for J; bases not matched to a gene: 5. This CDR3 is 17 amino acids long. The CDR3 here is CASSIGRTSESTDTQYF. The DNA for the CDR3 is TGTGCCAGTAGTATAGGGCGGACTAGCGAAAGCACAGATACGCAGTATTTT.

The chain couples TRBV30 to TRBJ2-6, with TRBD2 matching over 9 bases. Germline trimming cut 0 bases from V and 0 bases from J; bases unmatched to any gene: 3. CDR1 is GTSNPN, CDR2 SVGIG, per germline (reference sequence). There are 17 residues in the CDR3. The CDR3 DNA is TGTGCCTGGAGTGTACTAGCGGGCAGCTCTGGGGCCAACGTCCTGACTTTC. This codes for CAWSVLAGSSGANVLTF.

The chain recombines TRBV4-3 with TRBJ2-5, with 7 bases identical to TRBD1. This CDR3 region has 14 residues. J lost 2 bases, V lost 2 bases, and 2 bases had no gene match. The germline gives CDR1 LGHNA, CDR2 YSLEER. CDR3 amino acids: CASSQTTGQETQYF. The CDR3 coding sequence is TGCGCCAGCAGCCAAACGACAGGGCAAGAGACCCAGTACTTC.

The genes are TRBV6-6 and TRBJ2-1; 7 bases are a match to TRBD2. Trimming cost V 8 bases and J 5 bases; bases outside gene matches: 6. The CDR3 is 13 amino acids. The germline V gene has CDR1 MNHNY and CDR2 SVGAGI (reference sequence). In nucleotides, the CDR3 is TGTGCCAGCCTGCGGGAGAACGACAATGAGCAGTTCTTC. As protein: CASLRENDNEQFF.